Below, 28 T cell receptor beta chains from the same sample are listed, as sequenced in a study of T cell clones after liver transplantation. Method: immunoSEQ multiplex PCR; TCRdb's copy keeps in-frame clones and lacks some. The data contain about 75,000 clones, around 80% of them singletons. The sequenced sample was CD4+ T cells from blood, obtained roughly 48 months after liver transplant. The receptors come from a human patient who received a liver transplant. A share of the T cells may be of graft donor origin.

The gene calls are TRBV18 and TRBJ1-4; D is unclear. The CDR3 is 15 amino acids. From germline, CDR1 is KGHSH and CDR2 LQKENI. Trimming left V 3 bases short and J 8 bases short, with 16 bases between. CDR3 sequence: CASSPYGQDDEKLFF. The CDR3 DNA reads as TGTGCCAGCTCACCTTACGGCCAGGACGACGAAAAACTGTTTTTT.

CDR3 sequence: CASSLVAGVNYEQYF. CDR3 nucleotide sequence: TGCGCCAGCAGCTTGGTGGCGGGGGTAAACTACGAGCAGTACTTC. The genes are TRBV5-1 and TRBJ2-5; TRBD2 matches at 7 bases. Near its end, the DNA agrees better with TRBJ2-7, so the J call may be wrong. The CDR3 loop spans 15 amino acids. Looked up from germline, CDR1 is SGHRS and CDR2 is YFSETQ.

This clone was counted once. J is TRBJ2-7 and V is TRBV10-3; possible D gene TRBD1, 6 bases. V shed 4 bases and J shed 2 bases, with 15 bases lying between them. The germline V gene encodes CDR1 ENHRY and CDR2 SYGVKD. The CDR3 loop spans 15 amino acids. The CDR3 DNA is TGTGCCATCAGTGGTGGACAGCGAGGAGCCTACGAGCAGTACTTC. It is translated as CAISGGQRGAYEQYF.

V usage is TRBV7-2 and J usage is TRBJ2-3; unclear D gene. CDR3 size: 16 residues. V shed 1 base and J shed 0 bases, with 11 bases lying between them. Germline V CDR1 and CDR2: SGHTA, FQGNSA. CDR3 sequence (DNA): TGTGCCAGCAGCTTAGATATGCGCTACAGCACAGATACGCAGTATTTT. Its translation: CASSLDMRYSTDTQYF.

The chain combines TRBV6-1 with TRBJ2-3, with D possibly being TRBD1 (7 bases). Germline CDR1 MNHNS, CDR2 SASEGT. The V and J ends lost 5 bases and 8 bases respectively, with 17 bases between them. CDR3 size: 14 residues. CDR3 sequence (DNA): TGTGCCAGCAGTAGCGACAGGGCCGGGGGTACGCAGTATTTT. Its translation: CASSSDRAGGTQYF.

The J gene is TRBJ2-3, the V gene TRBV4-3; the match to TRBD1 covers 7 bases. CDR1 LGHNA and CDR2 YSLEER come from the germline V gene. The CDR3 contains 15 residues. V shed 5 bases and J 5 bases; nucleotides not matched to a gene: 10. CDR3 sequence reads: CASSEPGQRKDTQYF. The CDR3 bases are TGCGCCAGCAGCGAACCGGGACAGAGGAAAGATACGCAGTATTTT.

V gene TRBV5-5 combines with J gene TRBJ1-2; TRBD1 matches at 9 bases. Germline V gene lookup returns CDR1 SGHKS and CDR2 YYEKEE (reference sequence). V lost 3 bases, J lost 7 bases, and 10 bases stayed unmatched. This CDR3 is built from 15 residues. The CDR3: CASSSRDRVALGYTF. The DNA of the CDR3 is TGTGCCAGCAGCTCCCGGGACAGGGTAGCTCTTGGCTACACCTTC.

This chain joins TRBV6-5 and TRBJ1-1, with D perhaps matching TRBD1 (6 bases). Per the germline V gene, CDR1 is MNHEY and CDR2 is SVGAGI. The CDR3 sequence is 15 residues long. Trimming pared 6 bases from V and 1 base from J, leaving 15 bases between. For the CDR3, the DNA is TGTGCCAGCAGAACCCCAGGGGCGAGGAACACTGAAGCTTTCTTT. It translates to CASRTPGARNTEAFF.

This rearrangement joins TRBV29-1 to TRBJ2-7, with TRBD1 identical over 11 bases. The CDR3 is 14 amino acids. Germline CDR1 reads SQVTM; CDR2 reads ANQGSEA. The V and J ends lost 7 bases and 6 bases, in that order; junction bases with no gene match: 11. The CDR3 is CSAGQGALTREQYF. CDR3 coding DNA: TGCAGCGCTGGACAGGGGGCGCTTACGCGCGAGCAGTACTTC.

CDR3 in DNA: TGTGCCAGCAGCTGGACAGGTAGCAATCAGCCCCAGCATTTT. Translated, it gives CASSWTGSNQPQHF. The J gene is TRBJ1-5, the V gene TRBV7-9; 7 bases align to TRBD1. The V and J ends lost 4 bases and 0 bases, in that order; junction bases with no gene match: 0. This CDR3 is 14 amino acids long. From germline, CDR1 is SEHNR and CDR2 FQNEAQ (reference sequence).

The genes are TRBV11-2 and TRBJ1-1, with no clear D. Germline V CDR1 and CDR2: SGHAT, FQNNGV. The CDR3 runs 14 residues. Trimming shortened V by 4 bases and J by 3 bases, and 12 bases separated the two germline ends. The CDR3, as DNA: TGTGCCAGCAGCTCCCGTCCGGGTTACACTGAAGCTTTCTTT. Protein: CASSSRPGYTEAFF.

The V call is TRBV7-9, the J call TRBJ2-1; D is undetermined. The CDR3 is 13 amino acids. Trimming took off 1 base at V and 7 bases at J, with 8 bases between the two ends. Germline V gives CDR1 SEHNR, CDR2 FQNEAQ (reference sequence). CDR3 protein: CASSLVGDNEQFF. The DNA of the CDR3 is TGTGCCAGCAGCTTAGTTGGGGATAATGAGCAGTTCTTC.

This clone is labeled as medium-sized. The CDR3 sequence: CASSLSTGYGYTF. DNA for the CDR3: TGTGCCAGCAGTTTGTCAACGGGATATGGCTACACCTTC. The rearrangement joins TRBV6-5 to TRBJ1-2; D is undetermined. This CDR3 comprises 13 residues. Trimming took 4 bases from V and 5 from J, leaving 11 bases between them. Germline CDR1 is MNHEY and CDR2 is SVGAGI.

This chain links TRBV7-2 with TRBJ2-4, with a possible D match to TRBD2 (7 bases). Germline V lookup: CDR1 SGHTA, CDR2 FQGNSA. The CDR3 consists of 14 residues. The ends were cut back, 6 bases at V and 9 bases at J, with 18 bases in the middle. The CDR3 sequence is CASRLGGQGSIQYF. Here the CDR3 DNA reads TGTGCCAGCAGACTGGGGGGGCAGGGAAGCATTCAGTACTTC.

V gene TRBV7-2 combines with J gene TRBJ2-2; 10 bases agree with TRBD2. The V gene end was trimmed by 4 bases and the J gene end by 4 bases; junction bases not matched to a gene: 9. CDR1 is SGHTA, CDR2 FQGNSA, per germline. The CDR3 contains 17 residues. CDR3: CASSWGLAGVSTGELFF. DNA of the CDR3: TGTGCCAGCAGCTGGGGGCTAGCGGGAGTAAGCACCGGGGAGCTGTTTTTT.

This chain joins TRBV30 and TRBJ1-1; the D gene is possibly TRBD1 (6 bases). Germline CDR1 GTSNPN, CDR2 SVGIG (reference sequence). The CDR3 is 13 residues long. V was shortened by 8 bases and J by 4 bases, with 17 bases between the two germline ends. CDR3 nucleotides: TGTGCCCTACAGGGTGGGCTTGGCACTGAAGCTTTCTTT. Protein product: CALQGGLGTEAFF.

The rearrangement uses TRBV11-3 and TRBJ2-5, with 12 bases aligning to TRBD2. Germline lookup yields CDR1 SGHNT and CDR2 YENEEA. Trimming cost V 4 bases and J 0 bases; bases outside gene matches: 15. The CDR3 has 20 amino acids. The DNA of the CDR3 is TGTGCCAGCAGCTCCGCGGGGACTAGCGGGCTGAGCCCGTACCAAGAGACCCAGTACTTC. Translating gives CASSSAGTSGLSPYQETQYF. The whole variable domain, remainder taken from reference TRBV11-3 and TRBJ2-5, is EAGVVQSPRYKIIEKKQPVAFWCNPISGHNTLYWYLQNLGQGPELLIRYENEEAVDDSQLPKDRFSAERLKGVDSTLKIQPAELGDSAVYLCASSSAGTSGLSPYQETQYFGPGTRLLVL.

The chain has TRBV30 and TRBJ2-7; D is ambiguous. CDR1 and CDR2 from the germline V gene are GTSNPN and SVGIG (reference sequence). CDR3 length: 12 amino acids. Trimming took off 2 bases at V and 3 bases at J, with 8 bases between the two ends. In DNA form, the CDR3 reads TGTGCCTGGAGTCCATCGCTCTACGAGCAGTACTTC. Protein product: CAWSPSLYEQYF.

The genes are TRBV5-1 and TRBJ2-3; tentative D call: TRBD2 (6 bases). Germline CDR1 is SGHRS and CDR2 is YFSETQ. The V end was cut by 5 bases, the J end by 4 bases, with 14 bases between. The CDR3 totals 14 residues. CDR3 protein: CASSRELVADTQYF. In DNA, the CDR3 is TGCGCCAGCAGTCGGGAGCTCGTCGCAGATACGCAGTATTTT.

For the CDR3, the DNA is TGTGCCAGCAGTTCTACCGACAGGGGGCTTGGCTACACCTTC. Translation: CASSSTDRGLGYTF. The V call is TRBV28, the J call TRBJ1-2, with 10 bases aligning to TRBD1. This CDR3 is built from 14 residues. CDR1 MDHEN and CDR2 SYDVKM come from the germline V gene. The J segment lost 7 bases and the V segment lost 4 bases, leaving 6 bases of the junction unmatched.

The V gene is TRBV28, the J gene TRBJ2-4, with TRBD2 identical over 9 bases. This CDR3 contains 16 residues. J lost 7 bases, V lost 3 bases, and 10 bases had no gene match. CDR1 and CDR2 from the germline V gene are MDHEN and SYDVKM. CDR3: CASSLIAGVSRNIQYF. The CDR3 DNA reads as TGTGCCAGCAGTTTGATAGCGGGAGTTTCGCGGAACATTCAGTACTTC.

The rearrangement links TRBV6-1 to TRBJ1-2, with D unresolved. There are 12 residues in the CDR3. Germline values: CDR1 MNHNS, CDR2 SASEGT. The V and J ends lost 10 bases and 4 bases respectively, with 13 bases between them. CDR3 protein: CATSVDGYGYTF. DNA of the CDR3: TGTGCCACCTCCGTGGACGGCTATGGCTACACCTTC.

The chain joins TRBV5-1 to TRBJ1-1; D is ambiguous. The germline gives CDR1 SGHRS, CDR2 YFSETQ. Trimming took off 2 bases at V and 1 base at J, with 18 bases between the two ends. CDR3 length: 17 residues. CDR3 amino acids: CASSFRVRLDPNTEAFF. The CDR3 DNA follows: TGCGCCAGCAGCTTTAGGGTTCGGTTGGACCCGAACACTGAAGCTTTCTTT. The whole variable domain, filled in from reference TRBV5-1 and TRBJ1-1, reads KAGVTQTPRYLIKTRGQQVTLSCSPISGHRSVSWYQQTPGQGLQFLFEYFSETQRNKGNFPGRFSGRQFSNSRSEMNVSTLELGDSALYLCASSFRVRLDPNTEAFFGQGTRLTVV.

The chain recombines TRBV11-1 with TRBJ2-3; 8 bases line up with TRBD2. Germline values: CDR1 SGHAT, CDR2 FQDESV (reference sequence). This CDR3 is 16 amino acids long. V shed 3 bases and J 0 bases; nucleotides not matched to a gene: 5. CDR3: CASSFGSSGSTDTQYF. CDR3 bases: TGTGCCAGCAGCTTTGGGTCTAGCGGGAGCACAGATACGCAGTATTTT.

Only one count was recorded for this clone. This chain connects TRBV5-4 to TRBJ1-1; D unresolved. CDR3 size: 15 residues. Germline V gene data show CDR1 as SGHNT and CDR2 as YYREEE (reference sequence). Trimming cost V 4 bases and J 3 bases, with 16 bases left between them. The DNA for the CDR3 is TGTGCCAGCAGCCCCGTGGGGTGGACGGACACTGAAGCTTTCTTT. Translation gives CASSPVGWTDTEAFF. The whole variable domain, remainder taken from reference TRBV5-4 and TRBJ1-1, is ETGVTQSPTHLIKTRGQQVTLRCSSQSGHNTVSWYQQALGQGPQFIFQYYREEENGRGNFPPRFSGLQFPNYSSELNVNALELDDSALYLCASSPVGWTDTEAFFGQGTRLTVV.

This chain joins TRBV6-5 and TRBJ2-7, with D uncertain. Germline V gene sequence: CDR1 MNHEY, CDR2 SVGAGI. The CDR3 is made up of 13 amino acids. Trimming shortened V by 0 bases and J by 4 bases, and 7 bases separated the two germline ends. The CDR3 sequence is CASSYSRPYEQYF. CDR3 DNA sequence: TGTGCCAGCAGTTACTCCAGGCCGTACGAGCAGTACTTC.

The chain carries TRBV11-2 and TRBJ2-2, with unresolved D. The CDR3 consists of 13 residues. V was shortened by 2 bases and J by 5 bases, with 6 bases between the two germline ends. Germline V gene data show CDR1 as SGHAT and CDR2 as FQNNGV. The DNA of the CDR3 is TGTGCCAGCAGCTTACAGGCTACCGGGGAGCTGTTTTTT. The encoded protein is CASSLQATGELFF.

The chain links TRBV5-6 to TRBJ1-4; 9 bases align to TRBD1. Germline CDR1 reads SGHDT; CDR2 reads YYEEEE. J gave up 8 bases and V 4 bases, and 12 bases lay outside the gene matches. This CDR3 has 16 amino acids. Here the CDR3 reads CASSPPSTGGMEKLFF. CDR3 coding DNA: TGTGCCAGCAGCCCCCCATCGACAGGGGGGATGGAAAAACTGTTTTTT.